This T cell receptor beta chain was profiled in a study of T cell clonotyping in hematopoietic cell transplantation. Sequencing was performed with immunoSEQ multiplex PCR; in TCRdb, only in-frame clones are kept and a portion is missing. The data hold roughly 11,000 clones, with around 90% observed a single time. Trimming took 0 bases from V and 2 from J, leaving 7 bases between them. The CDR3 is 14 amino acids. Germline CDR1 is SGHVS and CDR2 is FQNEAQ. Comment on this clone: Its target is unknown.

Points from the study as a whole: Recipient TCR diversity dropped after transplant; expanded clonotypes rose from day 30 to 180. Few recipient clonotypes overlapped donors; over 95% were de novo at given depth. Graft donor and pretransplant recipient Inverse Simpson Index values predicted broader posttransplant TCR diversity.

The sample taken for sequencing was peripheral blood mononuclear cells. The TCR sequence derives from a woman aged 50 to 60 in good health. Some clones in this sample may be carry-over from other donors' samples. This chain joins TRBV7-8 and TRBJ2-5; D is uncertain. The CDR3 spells CASSLAEYQETQYF. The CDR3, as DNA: TGTGCCAGCAGCTTAGCGGAATATCAAGAGACCCAGTACTTC. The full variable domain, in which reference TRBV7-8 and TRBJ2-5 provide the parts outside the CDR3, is GAGVSQSPRYKVAKRGQDVALRCDPISGHVSLFWYQQALGQGPEFLTYFQNEAQLDKSGLPSDRFFAERPEGSVSTLKIQRTQQEDSAVYLCASSLAEYQETQYFGPGTRLLVL.